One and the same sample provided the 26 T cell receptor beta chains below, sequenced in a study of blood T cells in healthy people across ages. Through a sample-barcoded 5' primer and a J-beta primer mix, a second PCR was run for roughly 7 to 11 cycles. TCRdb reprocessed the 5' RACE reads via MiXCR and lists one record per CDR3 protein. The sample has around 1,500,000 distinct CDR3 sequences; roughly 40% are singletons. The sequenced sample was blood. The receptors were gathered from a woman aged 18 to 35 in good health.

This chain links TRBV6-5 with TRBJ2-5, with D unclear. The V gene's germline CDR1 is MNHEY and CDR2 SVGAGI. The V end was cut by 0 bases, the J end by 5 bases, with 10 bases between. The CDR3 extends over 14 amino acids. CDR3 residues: CASSYSIRQETQYF. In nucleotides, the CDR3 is TGTGCCAGCAGTTACTCGATCCGGCAGGAGACCCAGTACTTC.

The CDR3 nucleotides read TGTGCCAGCAGTGAAGCGCAGACAGGGGGCTGGTACGAGCAGTACTTC. It encodes CASSEAQTGGWYEQYF. The gene calls are TRBV6-1 and TRBJ2-7; 10 nucleotides match TRBD1. V was clipped by 0 bases and J by 4 bases; unmatched bases: 6. The germline gives CDR1 MNHNS, CDR2 SASEGT. There are 16 residues in the CDR3.

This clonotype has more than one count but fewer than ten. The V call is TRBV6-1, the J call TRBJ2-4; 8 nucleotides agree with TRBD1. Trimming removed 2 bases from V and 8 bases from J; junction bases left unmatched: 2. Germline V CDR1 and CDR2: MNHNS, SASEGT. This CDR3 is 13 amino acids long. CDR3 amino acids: CASSERDRYIQYF. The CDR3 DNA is TGTGCCAGCAGTGAACGGGACAGGTACATTCAGTACTTC.

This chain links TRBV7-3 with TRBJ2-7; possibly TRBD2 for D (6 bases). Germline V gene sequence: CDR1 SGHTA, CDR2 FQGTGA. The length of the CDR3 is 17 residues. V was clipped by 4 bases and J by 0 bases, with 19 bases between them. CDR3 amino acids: CASSSPSGGASSYEQYF. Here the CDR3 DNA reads TGTGCCAGCAGCTCACCTTCGGGCGGGGCCTCCTCCTACGAGCAGTACTTC.

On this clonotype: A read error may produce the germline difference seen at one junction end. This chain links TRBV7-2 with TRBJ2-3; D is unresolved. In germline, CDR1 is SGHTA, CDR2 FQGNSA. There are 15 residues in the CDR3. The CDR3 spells CANSLARERTDTQYF. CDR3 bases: TGTGCCAACAGCTTAGCTAGAGAACGCACAGATACGCAGTATTTT.

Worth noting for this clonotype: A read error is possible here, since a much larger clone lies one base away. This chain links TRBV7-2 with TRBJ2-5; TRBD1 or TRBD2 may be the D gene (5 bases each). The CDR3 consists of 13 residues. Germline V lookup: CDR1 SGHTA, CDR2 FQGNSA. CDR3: CASSWSRGETRYF. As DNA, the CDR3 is TGTGCCAGCAGCTGGTCTAGGGGAGAGACCCGGTACTTC.

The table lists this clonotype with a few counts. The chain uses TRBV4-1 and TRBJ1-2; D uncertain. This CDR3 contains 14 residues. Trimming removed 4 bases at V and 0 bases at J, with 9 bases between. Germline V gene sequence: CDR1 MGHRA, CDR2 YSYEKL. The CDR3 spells CASSRAVTNYGYTF. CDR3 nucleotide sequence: TGCGCCAGCAGCCGGGCGGTCACTAACTATGGCTACACCTTC.

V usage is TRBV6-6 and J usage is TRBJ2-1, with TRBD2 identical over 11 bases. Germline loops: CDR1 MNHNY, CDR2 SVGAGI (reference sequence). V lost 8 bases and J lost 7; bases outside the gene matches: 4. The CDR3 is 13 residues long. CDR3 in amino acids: CASAGLAVNEQFF. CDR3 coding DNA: TGTGCCAGCGCGGGACTAGCGGTGAATGAGCAGTTCTTC.

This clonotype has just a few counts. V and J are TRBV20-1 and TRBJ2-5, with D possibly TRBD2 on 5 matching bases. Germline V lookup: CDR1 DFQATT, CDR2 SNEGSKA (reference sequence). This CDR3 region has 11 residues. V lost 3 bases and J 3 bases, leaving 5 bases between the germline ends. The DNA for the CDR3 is TGCAGTGCTAGCGGGAAAGAGACCCAGTACTTC. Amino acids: CSASGKETQYF.

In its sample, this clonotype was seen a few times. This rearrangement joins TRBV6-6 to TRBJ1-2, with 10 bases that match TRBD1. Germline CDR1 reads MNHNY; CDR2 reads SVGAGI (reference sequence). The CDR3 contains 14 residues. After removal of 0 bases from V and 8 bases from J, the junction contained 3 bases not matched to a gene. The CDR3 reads CASSYSGQGFGYTF. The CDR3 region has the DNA TGTGCCAGCAGTTACTCGGGACAGGGGTTCGGCTACACCTTC.

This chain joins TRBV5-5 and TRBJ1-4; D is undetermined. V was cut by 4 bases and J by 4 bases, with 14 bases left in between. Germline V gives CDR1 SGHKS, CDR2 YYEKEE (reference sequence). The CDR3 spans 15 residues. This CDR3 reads CASSLRTGINEKLFF. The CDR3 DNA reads TGTGCCAGCAGCCTTCGGACGGGGATTAATGAAAAACTGTTTTTT.

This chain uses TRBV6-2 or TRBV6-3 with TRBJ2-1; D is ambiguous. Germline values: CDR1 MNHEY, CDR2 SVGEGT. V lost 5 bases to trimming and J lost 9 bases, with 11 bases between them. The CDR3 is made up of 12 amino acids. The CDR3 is CASSSQHGEQFF. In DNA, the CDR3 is TGTGCCAGCAGTAGCCAACACGGTGAGCAGTTCTTC.

The CDR3 nucleotides read TGTGCCAGCAGCCCCAGACCAAGGGAGCTGTTTTTT. Protein product: CASSPRPRELFF. This chain joins TRBV7-9 and TRBJ2-2, with unresolved D. Trimming cost V 5 bases and J 9 bases, with 10 bases left between them. Germline CDR1 reads SEHNR; CDR2 reads FQNEAQ (reference sequence). This CDR3 has 12 amino acids.

The CDR3 loop is CALREDTQYF. DNA of the CDR3: TGCGCCCTGAGGGAAGATACGCAGTATTTT. The V and J genes are TRBV20-1 and TRBJ2-3; D perhaps matches TRBD2 (5 bases). In germline, CDR1 is DFQATT, CDR2 SNEGSKA (reference sequence). The length of the CDR3 is 10 residues.

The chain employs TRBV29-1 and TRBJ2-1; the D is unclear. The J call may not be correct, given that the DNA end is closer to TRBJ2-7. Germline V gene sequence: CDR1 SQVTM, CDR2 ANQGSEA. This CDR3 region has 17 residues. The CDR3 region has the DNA TGCAGCGTTGAAGAGGGTCAGAGCGAGAGCTCCTACAATGAGCAGTACTTC. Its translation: CSVEEGQSESSYNEQYF.

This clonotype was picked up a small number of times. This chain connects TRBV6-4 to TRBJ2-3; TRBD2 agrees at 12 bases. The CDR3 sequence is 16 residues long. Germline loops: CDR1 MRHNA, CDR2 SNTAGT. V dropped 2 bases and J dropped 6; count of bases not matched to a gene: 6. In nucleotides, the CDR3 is TGTGCCAGCAGTGACCGGGGACTAGCGGGTCTCGATACGCAGTATTTT. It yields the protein CASSDRGLAGLDTQYF.

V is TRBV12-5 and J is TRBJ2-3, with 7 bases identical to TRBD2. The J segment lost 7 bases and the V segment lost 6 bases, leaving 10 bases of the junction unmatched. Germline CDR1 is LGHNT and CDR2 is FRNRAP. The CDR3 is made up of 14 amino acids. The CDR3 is CASGLPGGGNTQYF. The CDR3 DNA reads TGTGCTAGTGGCCTCCCCGGGGGAGGGAATACGCAGTATTTT.

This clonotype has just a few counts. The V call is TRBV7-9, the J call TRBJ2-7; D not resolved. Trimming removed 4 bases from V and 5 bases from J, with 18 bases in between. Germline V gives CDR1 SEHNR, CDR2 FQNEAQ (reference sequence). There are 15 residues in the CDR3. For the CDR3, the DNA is TGTGCCAGCAGCTCCTTCGCAGAAAAGTACCACGAGCAGTACTTC. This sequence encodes CASSSFAEKYHEQYF.

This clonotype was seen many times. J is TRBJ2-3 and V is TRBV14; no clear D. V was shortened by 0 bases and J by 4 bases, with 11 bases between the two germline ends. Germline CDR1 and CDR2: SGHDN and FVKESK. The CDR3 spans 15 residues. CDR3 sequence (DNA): TGTGCCAGCAGCCAAGAGACCCTAGGCGCAGATACGCAGTATTTT. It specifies CASSQETLGADTQYF.

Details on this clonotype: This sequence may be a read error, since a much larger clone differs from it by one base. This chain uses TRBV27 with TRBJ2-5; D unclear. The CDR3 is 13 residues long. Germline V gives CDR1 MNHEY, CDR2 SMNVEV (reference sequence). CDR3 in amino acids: CAGSLSLKETQYF. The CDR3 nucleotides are TGTGCCGGCAGTTTATCGTTGAAAGAGACCCAGTACTTC.

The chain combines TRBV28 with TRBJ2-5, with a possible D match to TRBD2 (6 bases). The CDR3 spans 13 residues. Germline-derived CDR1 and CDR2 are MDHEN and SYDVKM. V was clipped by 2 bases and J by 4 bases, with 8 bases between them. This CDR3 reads CASSLPAGETQYF. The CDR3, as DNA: TGTGCCAGCAGTTTACCAGCGGGAGAGACCCAGTACTTC.

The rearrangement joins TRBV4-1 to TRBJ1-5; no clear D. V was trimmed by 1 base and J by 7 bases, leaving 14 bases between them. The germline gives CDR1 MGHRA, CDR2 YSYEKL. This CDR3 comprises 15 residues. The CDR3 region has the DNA TGCGCCAGCAGCCAAGCTACGGGGATTGGGCAGCCCCAGCATTTT. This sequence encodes CASSQATGIGQPQHF.

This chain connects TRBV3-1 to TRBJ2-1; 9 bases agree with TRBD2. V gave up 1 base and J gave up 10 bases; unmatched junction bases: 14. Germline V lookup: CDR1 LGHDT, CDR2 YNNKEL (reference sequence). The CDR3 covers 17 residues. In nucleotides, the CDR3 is TGTGCCAGCAGCCAAGTACCTAGAGGGCGGGAGGGCAGAGAGCAGTTCTTC. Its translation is CASSQVPRGREGREQFF.

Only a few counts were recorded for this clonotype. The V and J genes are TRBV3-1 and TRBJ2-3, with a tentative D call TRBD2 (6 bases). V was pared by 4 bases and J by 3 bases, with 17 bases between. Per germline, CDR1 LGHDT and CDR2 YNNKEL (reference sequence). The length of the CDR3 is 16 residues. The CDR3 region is CASSPPPQGLTDTQYF. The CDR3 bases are TGTGCCAGCAGCCCTCCGCCTCAGGGACTGACAGATACGCAGTATTTT.

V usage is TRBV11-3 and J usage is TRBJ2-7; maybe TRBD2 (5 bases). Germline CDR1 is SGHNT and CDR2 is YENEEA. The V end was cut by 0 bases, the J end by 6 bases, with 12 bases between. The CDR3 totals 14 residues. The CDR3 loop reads CASSLEGLGSEQYF. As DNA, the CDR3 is TGTGCCAGCAGCTTAGAGGGCCTAGGGAGCGAGCAGTACTTC.

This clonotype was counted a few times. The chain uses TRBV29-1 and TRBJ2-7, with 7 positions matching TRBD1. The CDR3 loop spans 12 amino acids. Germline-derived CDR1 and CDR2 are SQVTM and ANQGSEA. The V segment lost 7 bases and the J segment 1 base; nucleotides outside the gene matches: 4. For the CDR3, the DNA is TGCAGCGCCGGGACAGATTCCTACGAGCAGTACTTC. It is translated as CSAGTDSYEQYF.